Below are 29 T cell receptor beta chains sequenced from a single sample in a study of beta chain features in type 1 diabetes. cDNA synthesis used the whole RNA isolate, giving expressed TCRB sequences. Profiling relied on immunoSEQ multiplex PCR, and the TCRdb table lists in-frame clones only, not all of them. The data show 250,000 or so clones, roughly 14% seen once. Points from the study as a whole: For Type 1 diabetes patients, all four CD4+ subsets carried TCRB CDR3s that were moderately but significantly shorter.

The antigens of these receptors remain unknown. The sequencing sample was made of naive CD4+ T cells from blood. Every receptor here comes from a man aged 25-40 years with type 1 diabetes.

This clone came up once. The chain carries TRBV6-5 and TRBJ2-5, with 7 bases aligning to TRBD2. Germline V lookup: CDR1 MNHEY, CDR2 SVGAGI. CDR3 size: 15 residues. Trimming at V came to 2 bases and at J to 5 bases, leaving 8 bases not matched to a gene. Here the CDR3 reads CASSYLPTSRETQYF. The CDR3 DNA reads TGTGCCAGCAGTTACCTACCGACTAGCAGGGAGACCCAGTACTTC.

The V gene is TRBV18, the J gene TRBJ2-7; 8 positions agree with TRBD1. Germline assignment: CDR1 KGHSH and CDR2 LQKENI. The CDR3 sequence is 13 residues long. Unmatched junction bases numbered 4, after V lost 6 bases and J lost 3 bases. The DNA for the CDR3 is TGTGCCAGCTCTGCCGGGACAGGCTACGAGCAGTACTTC. Encoded protein: CASSAGTGYEQYF.

The V gene is TRBV6-6, the J gene TRBJ2-3; 7 bases line up with TRBD1. The trim removed 5 bases at V and 3 bases at J, leaving 8 bases unmatched. Germline CDR1 MNHNY, CDR2 SVGAGI (reference sequence). This CDR3 region has 15 residues. This CDR3 reads CASSPPGQLTDTQYF. CDR3 sequence (DNA): TGTGCCAGCAGTCCCCCGGGACAGCTAACAGATACGCAGTATTTT.

This clone has more than one count but fewer than ten. The rearrangement links TRBV2 to TRBJ1-4; D is perhaps TRBD1 (6 bases). V was shortened by 4 bases and J by 8 bases, with 11 bases between the two germline ends. CDR3 length: 13 amino acids. Germline V gives CDR1 SNHLY, CDR2 FYNNEI. CDR3 residues: CASSAGDGEKLFF. CDR3 DNA sequence: TGTGCCAGCAGTGCAGGGGATGGCGAAAAACTGTTTTTT.

CDR3 in DNA: TGTGCCAGTAGTCCGGTGGACAGTAGCACAGATACGCAGTATTTT. Its translation: CASSPVDSSTDTQYF. The rearrangement links TRBV19 to TRBJ2-3; TRBD1 might be the D (6 bases). Trimming pared 5 bases from V and 0 bases from J, leaving 12 bases between. CDR1 and CDR2 from the germline V gene are LNHDA and SQIVND (reference sequence). The CDR3 runs 15 residues.

This clone has more than one count but fewer than ten. The chain has TRBV7-7 and TRBJ2-5; 8 bases are shared with TRBD1. V lost 6 bases to trimming and J lost 3 bases; unmatched junction nucleotides: 3. CDR1 is SSHAT, CDR2 FNYEAQ, per germline (reference sequence). The CDR3 contains 13 residues. The CDR3 DNA follows: TGTGCCAGCAGTACAGGGGGAGAAGAGACCCAGTACTTC. It translates to CASSTGGEETQYF. Full variable domain (remainder filled in from reference TRBV7-7 and TRBJ2-5): GAGVSQSPRYKVTKRGQDVTLRCDPISSHATLYWYQQALGQGPEFLTYFNYEAQPDKSGLPSDRFSAERPEGSISTLTIQRTEQRDSAMYRCASSTGGEETQYFGPGTRLLVL.

The gene calls are TRBV6-5 and TRBJ1-2; weak D call: TRBD1 (5 bases). V was clipped by 3 bases and J by 0 bases, with 8 bases between them. This CDR3 comprises 14 residues. Germline assignment: CDR1 MNHEY and CDR2 SVGAGI. CDR3 sequence (DNA): TGTGCCAGCAGTTATCGGGGGGCTAACTATGGCTACACCTTC. This encodes CASSYRGANYGYTF.

This clone came up a few times. The chain uses TRBV7-9 and TRBJ2-2; TRBD1 aligns across 7 bases. V gave up 7 bases and J gave up 7 bases; unmatched junction bases: 6. Germline values: CDR1 SEHNR, CDR2 FQNEAQ (reference sequence). The CDR3 is made up of 13 amino acids. CDR3 nucleotide sequence: TGTGCCAGCACCCGACAGGGTGGCGGGGAGCTGTTTTTT. Residues: CASTRQGGGELFF.

V usage is TRBV19 and J usage is TRBJ1-5, with TRBD1 matching 8 bases. Germline loops: CDR1 LNHDA, CDR2 SQIVND (reference sequence). J was trimmed by 4 bases and V by 6 bases; bases with no gene match: 2. This CDR3 is 13 amino acids long. Here the CDR3 reads CASRDRVNQPQHF. The CDR3 coding sequence is TGTGCCAGTAGGGACAGGGTAAATCAGCCCCAGCATTTT.

For the CDR3, the DNA is TGTGCCAGCAGTACCAGGGACAGGGGCCTACCCTATGGCTACACCTTC. It codes for CASSTRDRGLPYGYTF. This sequence joins TRBV27 and TRBJ1-2; 10 bases are shared with TRBD1. Germline V gives CDR1 MNHEY, CDR2 SMNVEV (reference sequence). V lost 5 bases and J lost 4; bases outside the gene matches: 10. The CDR3 extends over 16 amino acids.

J is TRBJ1-2 and V is TRBV6-4; 8 bases agree with TRBD1. Germline values: CDR1 MRHNA, CDR2 SNTAGT. The CDR3 is 12 amino acids. V shed 6 bases, J shed 6 bases, and the junction held 3 bases outside the gene matches. The chain's CDR3 is CASSRTGNGYTF. The CDR3 coding sequence is TGTGCCAGCAGCCGGACAGGGAATGGCTACACCTTC.

The chain has TRBV6-6 and TRBJ2-7; no clear D. Germline V CDR1 and CDR2: MNHNY, SVGAGI (reference sequence). V was trimmed by 4 bases and J by 6 bases, leaving 10 bases between them. The CDR3 consists of 12 residues. The DNA for the CDR3 is TGTGCCAGCAGTTCCTCTTGGGCCGAGCAGTACTTC. Translating gives CASSSSWAEQYF.

V is TRBV29-1 and J is TRBJ2-7; 7 bases agree with TRBD1. V gave up 7 bases and J gave up 12 bases; unmatched junction bases: 21. The CDR3 extends over 14 amino acids. Germline assignment: CDR1 SQVTM and CDR2 ANQGSEA. CDR3 amino acids: CSGRTGGAPYGLYF. CDR3 nucleotide sequence: TGCAGCGGACGGACAGGTGGAGCCCCATACGGCCTGTACTTC.

This clone appeared a few times. The chain is built from TRBV4-2 and TRBJ1-3; D is undetermined. CDR3 size: 16 residues. V was pared by 0 bases and J by 0 bases, with 9 bases between. The germline gives CDR1 LGHNA, CDR2 YNFKEQ. The CDR3 loop reads CASSQDPTDSGNTIYF. CDR3 nucleotides: TGTGCCAGCAGCCAAGATCCTACAGACTCTGGAAACACCATATATTTT.

This rearrangement joins TRBV7-2 to TRBJ2-3, with 12 nucleotides matching TRBD2. The length of the CDR3 is 19 residues. Germline-derived CDR1 and CDR2 are SGHTA and FQGNSA. With V trimmed by 1 base and J by 0 bases, 8 bases remained unmatched. The CDR3: CASSLEGTSGGISTDTQYF. CDR3 DNA sequence: TGTGCCAGCAGCTTAGAGGGAACTAGCGGGGGGATTAGCACAGATACGCAGTATTTT.

The rearrangement links TRBV18 to TRBJ1-1; the D is unclear. Between the trimmed V and J ends, which lost 0 bases and 8 bases, there was a span of 10 bases. The length of the CDR3 is 13 residues. Germline values: CDR1 KGHSH, CDR2 LQKENI. CDR3 loop: CASSPPGRLEAFF. Here the CDR3 DNA reads TGTGCCAGCTCACCACCGGGCAGACTAGAAGCTTTCTTT.

This clone occurred a few times. V gene TRBV10-3 combines with J gene TRBJ2-5, with 9 bases that match TRBD2. The germline CDR1 and CDR2 sequences are ENHRY and SYGVKD. The CDR3 is 16 amino acids. Trimming cost V 10 bases and J 1 base; bases outside gene matches: 13. DNA for the CDR3: TGTGCCAGCCCGTCAGAAGCGGGGGGTATCCAAGAGACCCAGTACTTC. Protein sequence: CASPSEAGGIQETQYF.

The table lists this clone with a count of one. The chain uses TRBV18 and TRBJ2-7, with 10 positions matching TRBD2. Germline lookup yields CDR1 KGHSH and CDR2 LQKENI. There are 15 residues in the CDR3. The V and J ends lost 0 bases and 4 bases, in that order; junction bases with no gene match: 3. CDR3 DNA: TGTGCCAGCTCACCACCCGGACTAGCGGATTACGAGCAGTACTTC. Its protein is CASSPPGLADYEQYF.

The chain recombines TRBV7-9 with TRBJ2-5; D call uncertain. The CDR3 loop spans 13 amino acids. The germline CDR1 and CDR2 sequences are SEHNR and FQNEAQ (reference sequence). The ends were cut back, 4 bases at V and 5 bases at J, with 11 bases in the middle. The CDR3 sequence is CASSSLSGETQYF. The CDR3 DNA reads TGTGCCAGCAGCTCCTTATCCGGGGAGACCCAGTACTTC.

The rearrangement links TRBV28 to TRBJ1-3, with D maybe TRBD1 (6 bases). V was pared by 6 bases and J by 2 bases, with 8 bases between. Per germline, CDR1 MDHEN and CDR2 SYDVKM. The CDR3 runs to 13 residues. In DNA form, the CDR3 reads TGTGCCAGCAGCAGGGGACCTGGAAACACCATATATTTT. Its translation is CASSRGPGNTIYF. Full variable domain (missing parts from reference TRBV28 and TRBJ1-3): DVKVTQSSRYLVKRTGEKVFLECVQDMDHENMFWYRQDPGLGLRLIYFSYDVKMKEKGDIPEGYSVSREKKERFSLILESASTNQTSMYLCASSRGPGNTIYFGEGSWLTVV.

This clone was detected once. This sequence joins TRBV10-3 and TRBJ2-3; D remains unclear. Trimming shortened V by 11 bases and J by 1 base, and 13 bases separated the two germline ends. The CDR3 length is 13 residues. CDR1 and CDR2 from the germline V gene are ENHRY and SYGVKD. CDR3 nucleotides: TGTGCCTCCGCACGCGCCCGCACAGATACGCAGTATTTT. Translating it yields CASARARTDTQYF.

This sequence joins TRBV2 and TRBJ2-2, with 10 nucleotides matching TRBD1. There are 13 residues in the CDR3. V dropped 8 bases and J dropped 4; count of bases not matched to a gene: 1. Germline V gene sequence: CDR1 SNHLY, CDR2 FYNNEI. The CDR3 sequence: CASRTGGTGELFF. The CDR3, as DNA: TGTGCCAGCCGGACAGGGGGCACCGGGGAGCTGTTTTTT.

The chain links TRBV5-1 to TRBJ2-1, with a possible D match to TRBD2 (5 bases). Germline V gives CDR1 SGHRS, CDR2 YFSETQ. The V end was cut by 4 bases, the J end by 0 bases, with 14 bases between. The CDR3 runs to 16 residues. The CDR3 loop is CASSPLALSSYNEQFF. CDR3 nucleotides: TGCGCCAGCAGCCCTTTAGCGTTAAGCTCCTACAATGAGCAGTTCTTC.

This clone showed up just a few times. This rearrangement joins TRBV30 to TRBJ1-1; D uncertain. The CDR3 spans 11 residues. The V end lost 3 bases, the J end lost 7 bases, and 9 bases lay between the germline ends. Per the germline V gene, CDR1 is GTSNPN and CDR2 is SVGIG (reference sequence). CDR3 sequence: CAWSLGFEAFF. The CDR3 nucleotides are TGTGCCTGGAGCTTGGGCTTTGAAGCTTTCTTT.

The table lists this clone with a few counts. V usage is TRBV6-5 and J usage is TRBJ2-5; D gene uncertain. This CDR3 has 11 amino acids. The V end was cut by 7 bases, the J end by 1 base, with 4 bases between. Germline assignment: CDR1 MNHEY and CDR2 SVGAGI. CDR3 in amino acids: CASNSQETQYF. CDR3 nucleotide sequence: TGTGCCAGCAACTCCCAAGAGACCCAGTACTTC.

V is TRBV6-5 and J is TRBJ2-1, with 10 bases aligning to TRBD1. The CDR3 is 15 residues long. CDR1 and CDR2 from the germline V gene are MNHEY and SVGAGI. V dropped 7 bases and J dropped 2; count of bases not matched to a gene: 5. CDR3 sequence: CASTLGQGAYNEQFF. For the CDR3, the DNA is TGTGCCAGCACTCTCGGACAGGGGGCCTACAATGAGCAGTTCTTC.

The rearrangement joins TRBV4-1 to TRBJ1-5; TRBD1 matches at 7 bases. Germline V lookup: CDR1 MGHRA, CDR2 YSYEKL. The CDR3 is 16 amino acids. V lost 3 bases and J lost 0; bases outside the gene matches: 5. The CDR3 region has the DNA TGCGCCAGCAGCCAGGGGGACAGATATAGCAATCAGCCCCAGCATTTT. It translates to CASSQGDRYSNQPQHF.

This clone was recorded a few times. The chain carries TRBV29-1 and TRBJ1-2; D unclear. Deletions cut 4 bases from V and 4 bases from J, with 7 bases between. The CDR3 totals 11 residues. From germline, CDR1 is SQVTM and CDR2 ANQGSEA. The CDR3, as DNA: TGCAGCGTTGCACGCGGCTATGGCTACACCTTC. Translation gives CSVARGYGYTF. Full variable domain (outside the CDR3, taken from reference TRBV29-1 and TRBJ1-2): SAVISQKPSRDICQRGTSLTIQCQVDSQVTMMFWYRQQPGQSLTLIATANQGSEATYESGFVIDKFPISRPNLTFSTLTVSNMSPEDSSIYLCSVARGYGYTFGSGTRLTVV.

The J gene is TRBJ2-7, the V gene TRBV5-4; TRBD1 might be the D (6 bases). The germline gives CDR1 SGHNT, CDR2 YYREEE (reference sequence). CDR3 length: 15 amino acids. The V end lost 2 bases, the J end lost 0 bases, and 12 bases lay between the germline ends. Here the CDR3 DNA reads TGTGCCAGCAGCTTACAGGGCACTACCTCCTACGAGCAGTACTTC. It yields the protein CASSLQGTTSYEQYF.